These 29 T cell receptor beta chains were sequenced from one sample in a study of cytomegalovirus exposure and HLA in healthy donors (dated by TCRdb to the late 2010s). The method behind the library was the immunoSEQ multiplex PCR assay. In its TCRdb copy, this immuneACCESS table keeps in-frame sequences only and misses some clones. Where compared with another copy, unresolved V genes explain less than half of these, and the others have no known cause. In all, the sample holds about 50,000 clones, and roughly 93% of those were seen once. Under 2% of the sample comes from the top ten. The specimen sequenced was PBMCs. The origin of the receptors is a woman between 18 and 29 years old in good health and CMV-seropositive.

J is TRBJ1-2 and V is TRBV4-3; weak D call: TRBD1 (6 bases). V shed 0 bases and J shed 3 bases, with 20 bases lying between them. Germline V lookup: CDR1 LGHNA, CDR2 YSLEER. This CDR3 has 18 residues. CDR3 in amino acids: CASSQDLRGGRLDYGYTF. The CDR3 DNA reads TGCGCCAGCAGCCAAGATCTGAGGGGGGGGCGACTCGACTATGGCTACACCTTC.

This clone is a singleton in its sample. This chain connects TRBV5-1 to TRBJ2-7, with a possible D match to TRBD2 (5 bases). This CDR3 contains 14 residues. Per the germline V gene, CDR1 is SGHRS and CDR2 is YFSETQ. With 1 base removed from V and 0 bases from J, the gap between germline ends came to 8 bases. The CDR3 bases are TGCGCCAGCAGCTTGCTCGGGGACTCCTACGAGCAGTACTTC. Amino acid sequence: CASSLLGDSYEQYF.

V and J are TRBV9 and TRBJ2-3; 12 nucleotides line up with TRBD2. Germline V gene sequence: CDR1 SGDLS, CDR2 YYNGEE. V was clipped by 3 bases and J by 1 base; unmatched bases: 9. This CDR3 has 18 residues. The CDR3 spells CASSALLTSGGRTDTQYF. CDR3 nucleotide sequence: TGTGCCAGCAGCGCCCTGTTGACTAGCGGGGGACGCACAGATACGCAGTATTTT.

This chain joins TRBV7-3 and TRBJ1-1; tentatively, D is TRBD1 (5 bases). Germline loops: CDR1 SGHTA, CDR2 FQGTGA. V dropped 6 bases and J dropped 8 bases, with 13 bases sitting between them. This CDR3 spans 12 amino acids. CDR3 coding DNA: TGTGCCAGCAGTTTACCTGGGGCGGAAGCTTTCTTT. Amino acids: CASSLPGAEAFF.

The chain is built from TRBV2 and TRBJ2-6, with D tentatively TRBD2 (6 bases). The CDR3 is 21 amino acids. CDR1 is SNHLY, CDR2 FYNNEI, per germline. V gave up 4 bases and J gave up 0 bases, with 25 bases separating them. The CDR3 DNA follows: TGTGCCAGCAGTGCGGAGGTCTTGGGGGGACCTCTTGCCTCTGGGGCCAACGTCCTGACTTTC. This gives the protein CASSAEVLGGPLASGANVLTF.

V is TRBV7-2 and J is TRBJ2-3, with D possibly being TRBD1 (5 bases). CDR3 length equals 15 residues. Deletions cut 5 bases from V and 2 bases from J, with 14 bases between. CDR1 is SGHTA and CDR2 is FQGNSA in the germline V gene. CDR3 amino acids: CASSPQPGHTDTQYF. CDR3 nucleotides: TGTGCCAGCAGCCCACAGCCCGGACACACAGATACGCAGTATTTT.

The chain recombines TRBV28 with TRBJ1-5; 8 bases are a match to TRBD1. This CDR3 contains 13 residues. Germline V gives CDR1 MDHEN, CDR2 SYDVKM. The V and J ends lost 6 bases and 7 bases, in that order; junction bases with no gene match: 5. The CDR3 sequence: CASSDRGNQPQHF. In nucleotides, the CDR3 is TGTGCCAGCAGCGACAGGGGAAACCAGCCCCAGCATTTT.

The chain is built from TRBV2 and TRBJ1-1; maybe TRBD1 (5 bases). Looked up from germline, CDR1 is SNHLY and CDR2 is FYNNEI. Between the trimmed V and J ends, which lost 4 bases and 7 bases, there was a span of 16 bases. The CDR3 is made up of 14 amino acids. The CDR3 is CASSVQDARGEAFF. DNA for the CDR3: TGTGCCAGCAGTGTCCAGGATGCTAGGGGTGAAGCTTTCTTT.

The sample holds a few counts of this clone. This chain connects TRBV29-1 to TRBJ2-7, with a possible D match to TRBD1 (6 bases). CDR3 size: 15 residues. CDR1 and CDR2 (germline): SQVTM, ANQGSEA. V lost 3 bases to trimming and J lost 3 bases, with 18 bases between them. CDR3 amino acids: CSVDFGRGRLYEQYF. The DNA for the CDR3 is TGCAGCGTTGATTTTGGCAGGGGCCGCCTCTACGAGCAGTACTTC.

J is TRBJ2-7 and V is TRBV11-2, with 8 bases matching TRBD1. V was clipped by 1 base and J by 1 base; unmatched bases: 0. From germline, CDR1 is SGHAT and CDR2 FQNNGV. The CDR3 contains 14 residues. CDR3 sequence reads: CASSLGTGSYEQYF. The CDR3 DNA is TGTGCCAGCAGCTTAGGGACAGGGTCCTACGAGCAGTACTTC.

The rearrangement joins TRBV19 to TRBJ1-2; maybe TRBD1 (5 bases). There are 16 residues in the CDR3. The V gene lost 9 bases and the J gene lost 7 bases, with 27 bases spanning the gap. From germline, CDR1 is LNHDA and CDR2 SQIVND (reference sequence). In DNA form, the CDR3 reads TGTGCCAGCACGTCTGGCAGGGATAAGGGAATGGGTGGCTACACCTTC. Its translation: CASTSGRDKGMGGYTF.

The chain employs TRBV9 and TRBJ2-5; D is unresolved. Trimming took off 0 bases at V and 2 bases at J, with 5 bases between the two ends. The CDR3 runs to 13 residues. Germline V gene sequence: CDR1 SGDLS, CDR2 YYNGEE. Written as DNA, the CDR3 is TGTGCCAGCAGCGTAGGTAGACAAGAGACCCAGTACTTC. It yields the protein CASSVGRQETQYF. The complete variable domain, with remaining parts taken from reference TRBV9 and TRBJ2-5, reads DSGVTQTPKHLITATGQRVTLRCSPRSGDLSVYWYQQSLDQGLQFLIQYYNGEERAKGNILERFSAQQFPDLHSELNLSSLELGDSALYFCASSVGRQETQYFGPGTRLLVL.

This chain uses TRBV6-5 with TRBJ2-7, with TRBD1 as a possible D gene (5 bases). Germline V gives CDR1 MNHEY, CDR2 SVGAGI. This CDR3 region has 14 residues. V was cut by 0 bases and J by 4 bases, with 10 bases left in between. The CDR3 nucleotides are TGTGCCAGCAGTTACTCGGGCAGGGTATACGAGCAGTACTTC. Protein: CASSYSGRVYEQYF.

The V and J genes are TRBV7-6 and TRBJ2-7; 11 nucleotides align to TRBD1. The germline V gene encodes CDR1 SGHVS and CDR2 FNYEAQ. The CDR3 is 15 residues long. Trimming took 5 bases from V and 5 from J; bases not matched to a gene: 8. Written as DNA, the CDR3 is TGTGCCAGCAGCCAGGGGACAGGGGGGCCGAACGAGCAGTACTTC. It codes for CASSQGTGGPNEQYF. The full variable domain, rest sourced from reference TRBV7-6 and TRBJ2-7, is GAGVSQSPRYKVTKRGQDVALRCDPISGHVSLYWYRQALGQGPEFLTYFNYEAQQDKSGLPNDRFSAERPEGSISTLTIQRTEQRDSAMYRCASSQGTGGPNEQYFGPGTRLTVT.

CDR3 sequence: CASSGRRASGGANTGELFF. CDR3 nucleotide sequence: TGTGCCAGCAGCGGACGTCGTGCTAGCGGGGGCGCGAACACCGGGGAGCTGTTTTTT. This chain links TRBV7-9 with TRBJ2-2; 10 bases match TRBD2. This CDR3 is 19 amino acids long. Germline lookup yields CDR1 SEHNR and CDR2 FQNEAQ (reference sequence). V gave up 5 bases and J gave up 0 bases; unmatched junction bases: 12.

The CDR3 region is CASSLGGSERKLFF. The CDR3 DNA reads as TGTGCCAGCAGCTTAGGAGGGTCGGAGCGAAAACTGTTTTTT. J is TRBJ1-4 and V is TRBV7-2; D is unclear. Germline lookup yields CDR1 SGHTA and CDR2 FQGNSA. V lost 1 base to trimming and J lost 10 bases, with 13 bases between them. This CDR3 comprises 14 residues.

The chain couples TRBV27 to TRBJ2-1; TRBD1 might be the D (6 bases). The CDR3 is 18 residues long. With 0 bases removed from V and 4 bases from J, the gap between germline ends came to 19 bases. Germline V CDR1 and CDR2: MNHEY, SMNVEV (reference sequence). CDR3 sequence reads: CASSLSGRGAVSYNEQFF. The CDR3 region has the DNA TGTGCCAGCAGTTTATCGGGCAGGGGCGCTGTCTCTTACAATGAGCAGTTCTTC.

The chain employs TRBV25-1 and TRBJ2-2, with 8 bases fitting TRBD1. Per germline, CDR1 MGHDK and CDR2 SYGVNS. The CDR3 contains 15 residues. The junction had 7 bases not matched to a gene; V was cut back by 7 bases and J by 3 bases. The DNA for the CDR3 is TGTGCCAGCACCCAGACAGGGGTAGACACCGGGGAGCTGTTTTTT. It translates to CASTQTGVDTGELFF.

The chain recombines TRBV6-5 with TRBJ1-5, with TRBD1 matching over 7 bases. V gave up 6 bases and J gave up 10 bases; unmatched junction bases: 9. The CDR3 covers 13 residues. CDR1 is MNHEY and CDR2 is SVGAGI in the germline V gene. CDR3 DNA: TGTGCCAGCAGCCGCGGGACAGTCTTACCCCAGCATTTT. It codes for CASSRGTVLPQHF.

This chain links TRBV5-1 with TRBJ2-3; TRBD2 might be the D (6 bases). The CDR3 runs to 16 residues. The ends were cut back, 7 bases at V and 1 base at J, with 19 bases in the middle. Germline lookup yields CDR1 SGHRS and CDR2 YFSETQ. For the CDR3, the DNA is TGCGCCAGCTCCCCACCCCGGGCTAGCGGCACAGATACGCAGTATTTT. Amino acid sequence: CASSPPRASGTDTQYF. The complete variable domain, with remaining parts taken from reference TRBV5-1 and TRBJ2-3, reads KAGVTQTPRYLIKTRGQQVTLSCSPISGHRSVSWYQQTPGQGLQFLFEYFSETQRNKGNFPGRFSGRQFSNSRSEMNVSTLELGDSALYLCASSPPRASGTDTQYFGPGTRLTVL.

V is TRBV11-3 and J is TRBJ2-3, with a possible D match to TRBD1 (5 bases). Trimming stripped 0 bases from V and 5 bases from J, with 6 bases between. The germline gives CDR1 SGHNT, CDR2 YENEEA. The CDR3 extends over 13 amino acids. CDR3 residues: CASSLDREDTQYF. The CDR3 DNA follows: TGTGCCAGCAGCTTAGACAGGGAAGATACGCAGTATTTT.

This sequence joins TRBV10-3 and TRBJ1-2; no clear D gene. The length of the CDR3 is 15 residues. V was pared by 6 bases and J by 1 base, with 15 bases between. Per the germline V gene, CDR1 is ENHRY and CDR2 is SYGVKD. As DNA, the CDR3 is TGTGCCATCAGGGCGACACTTCCGATTAACTATGGCTACACCTTC. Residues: CAIRATLPINYGYTF.

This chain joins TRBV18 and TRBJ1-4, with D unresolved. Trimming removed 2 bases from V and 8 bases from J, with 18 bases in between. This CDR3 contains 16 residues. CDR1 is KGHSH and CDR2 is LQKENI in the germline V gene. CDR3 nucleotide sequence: TGTGCCAGCTCACCAGAACGGGTGGAGGCGCGCGAAAAACTGTTTTTT. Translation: CASSPERVEAREKLFF.

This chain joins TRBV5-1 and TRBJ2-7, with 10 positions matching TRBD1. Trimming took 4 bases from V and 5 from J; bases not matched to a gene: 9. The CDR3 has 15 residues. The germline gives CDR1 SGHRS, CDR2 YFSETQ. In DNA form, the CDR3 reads TGCGCCAGCAGCCGGACCGGGACAGGGGTCGACGAGCAGTACTTC. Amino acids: CASSRTGTGVDEQYF.

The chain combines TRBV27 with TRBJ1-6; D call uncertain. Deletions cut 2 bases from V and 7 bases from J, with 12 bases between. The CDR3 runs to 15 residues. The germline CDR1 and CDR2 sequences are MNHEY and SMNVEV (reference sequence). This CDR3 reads CASSLNGGNNSPLHF. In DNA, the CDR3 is TGTGCCAGCAGTTTAAATGGCGGGAACAATTCACCCCTCCACTTT.

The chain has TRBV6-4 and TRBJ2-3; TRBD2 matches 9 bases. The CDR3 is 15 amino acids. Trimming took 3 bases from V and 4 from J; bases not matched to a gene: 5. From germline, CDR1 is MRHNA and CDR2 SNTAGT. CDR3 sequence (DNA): TGTGCCAGCAGTGAGCTAGCGGGGACGGCAGATACGCAGTATTTT. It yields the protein CASSELAGTADTQYF.

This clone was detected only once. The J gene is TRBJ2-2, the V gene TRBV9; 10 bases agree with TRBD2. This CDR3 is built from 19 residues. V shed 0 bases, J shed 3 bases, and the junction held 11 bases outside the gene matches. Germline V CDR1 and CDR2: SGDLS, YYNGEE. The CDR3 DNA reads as TGTGCCAGCAGCGTAGCTCGGGGTAGCGGGGGGCCAGACACCGGGGAGCTGTTTTTT. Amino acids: CASSVARGSGGPDTGELFF.

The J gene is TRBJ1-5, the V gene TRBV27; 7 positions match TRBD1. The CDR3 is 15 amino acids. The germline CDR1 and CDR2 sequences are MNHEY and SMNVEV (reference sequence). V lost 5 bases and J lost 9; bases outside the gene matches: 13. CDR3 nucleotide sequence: TGTGCCAGCAGTATAGAGAGGGGGCCCGCGGCGCCCCAGCATTTT. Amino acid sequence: CASSIERGPAAPQHF.

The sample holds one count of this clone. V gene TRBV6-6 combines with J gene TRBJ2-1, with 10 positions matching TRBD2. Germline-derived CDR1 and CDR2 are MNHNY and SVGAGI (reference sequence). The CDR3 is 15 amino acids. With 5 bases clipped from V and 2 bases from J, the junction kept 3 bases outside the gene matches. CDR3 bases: TGTGCCAGCAGTCTAGCGGGGGACCCCTACAATGAGCAGTTCTTC. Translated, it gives CASSLAGDPYNEQFF.